This TCR beta chain is from a study of T cells in Graves' hyperthyroidism and ophthalmopathy. General study points: Blood also held most thyroid clonotypes expanded beyond 0.001. Patients with ophthalmopathy were separated from those with stable hyperthyroidism by a 13 V-J model. The model's output predicted ophthalmopathy at a median of 6.5 months prior to onset.

About this clonotype itself: Its cognate antigen is unknown.

TCR beta CDR3 regions were amplified from RNA. First-round RT-PCR of the TCR CDR3 relied on the HTBI primer set. TCRdb used MiXCR to reprocess the multiplex PCR reads, holding one entry per CDR3 protein. The sample consists of 530,000 or so distinct CDR3 sequences, 46% of them appearing once. The CDR3 sequence is 15 residues long. Germline V gene lookup returns CDR1 ENHRY and CDR2 SYGVKD. V trimming: 4 bases; J trimming: 0 bases; junction bases outside the gene matches: 2. This receptor was obtained from a woman under 30 with Graves' hyperthyroidism. This chain uses TRBV10-3 with TRBJ1-4; 7 bases are a match to TRBD1. The sequencing sample was made of peripheral blood or thyroid tissue (not recorded which). The CDR3 loop reads CAISGDSATNEKLFF. The CDR3 nucleotides are TGTGCCATCAGTGGGGACAGTGCAACTAATGAAAAACTGTTTTTT.